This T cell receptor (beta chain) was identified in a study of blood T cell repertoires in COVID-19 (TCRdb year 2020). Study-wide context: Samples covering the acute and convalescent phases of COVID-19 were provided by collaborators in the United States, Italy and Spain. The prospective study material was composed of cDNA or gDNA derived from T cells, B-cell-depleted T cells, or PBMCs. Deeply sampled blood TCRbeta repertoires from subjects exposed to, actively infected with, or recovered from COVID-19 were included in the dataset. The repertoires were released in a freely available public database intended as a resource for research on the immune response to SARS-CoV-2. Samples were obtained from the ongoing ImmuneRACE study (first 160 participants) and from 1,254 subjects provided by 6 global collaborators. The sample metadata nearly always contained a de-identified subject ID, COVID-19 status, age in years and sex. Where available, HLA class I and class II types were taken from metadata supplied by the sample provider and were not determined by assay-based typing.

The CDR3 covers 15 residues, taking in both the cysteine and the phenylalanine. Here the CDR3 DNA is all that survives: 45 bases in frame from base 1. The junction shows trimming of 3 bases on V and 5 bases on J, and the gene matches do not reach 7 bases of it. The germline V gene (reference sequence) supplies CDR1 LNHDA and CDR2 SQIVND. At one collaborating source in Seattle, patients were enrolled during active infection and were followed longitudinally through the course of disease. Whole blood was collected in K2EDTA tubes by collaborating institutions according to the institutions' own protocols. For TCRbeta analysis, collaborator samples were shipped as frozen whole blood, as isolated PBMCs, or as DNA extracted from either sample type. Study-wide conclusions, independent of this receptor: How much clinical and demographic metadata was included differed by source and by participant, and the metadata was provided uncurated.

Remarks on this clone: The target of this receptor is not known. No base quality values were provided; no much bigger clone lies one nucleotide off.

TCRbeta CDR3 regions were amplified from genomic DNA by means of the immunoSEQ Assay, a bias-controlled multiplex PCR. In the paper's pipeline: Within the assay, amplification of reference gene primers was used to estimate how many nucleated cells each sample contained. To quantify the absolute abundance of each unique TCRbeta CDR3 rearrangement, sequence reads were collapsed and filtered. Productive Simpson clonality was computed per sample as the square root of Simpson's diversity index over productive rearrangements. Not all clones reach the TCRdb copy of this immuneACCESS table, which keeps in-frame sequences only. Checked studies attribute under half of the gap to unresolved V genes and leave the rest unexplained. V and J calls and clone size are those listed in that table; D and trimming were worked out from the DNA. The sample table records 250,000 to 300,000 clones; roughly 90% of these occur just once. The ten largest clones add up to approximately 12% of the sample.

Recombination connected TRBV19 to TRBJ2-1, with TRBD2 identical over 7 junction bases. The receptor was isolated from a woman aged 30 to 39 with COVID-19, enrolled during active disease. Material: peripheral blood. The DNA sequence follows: TGTGCCAGTAGTATCGGAGGACTAGGTAACAATGAGCAGTTCTTC. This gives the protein CASSIGGLGNNEQFF.